This T cell receptor (beta chain) derives from a study of shared clonotypes between healthy human individuals. Across the whole study: Serving as donors were two women and three men, whose ages spanned 18 to 49.

Sequenced by immunoSEQ multiplex PCR; TCRdb stores in-frame clones only, minus some. The repertoire holds about 380,000 clones, about 96% seen once, with 0.25% to 0.35% in the top ten. V lost 6 bases to trimming and J lost 5 bases; unmatched junction nucleotides: 12. There are 15 residues in the CDR3. CDR1 is MNHNS and CDR2 is SASEGT in the germline V gene. On this clone: The antigen is unknown.

Study results and caveats: Since donors were few, the genetic and exposure-history diversity represented was limited. Estimated richness was generally greater in naive than memory subsets.

Those who donated were healthy HIV-negative adults, with no recent acute infections or vaccinations reported. The clonotype originates from a man aged 25-45 years in good health. The chain has TRBV6-1 and TRBJ2-5; 7 bases map to TRBD2. Sample: memory CD8+ T cells sorted from blood. As to subset: CD45RO+ cells pooled with CCR7-negative TemRA cells. The CDR3 DNA sequence: TGTGCCAGCAGCAGACTAGCCCAGAAGGGGGAGACCCAGTACTTC. Translating it yields CASSRLAQKGETQYF.